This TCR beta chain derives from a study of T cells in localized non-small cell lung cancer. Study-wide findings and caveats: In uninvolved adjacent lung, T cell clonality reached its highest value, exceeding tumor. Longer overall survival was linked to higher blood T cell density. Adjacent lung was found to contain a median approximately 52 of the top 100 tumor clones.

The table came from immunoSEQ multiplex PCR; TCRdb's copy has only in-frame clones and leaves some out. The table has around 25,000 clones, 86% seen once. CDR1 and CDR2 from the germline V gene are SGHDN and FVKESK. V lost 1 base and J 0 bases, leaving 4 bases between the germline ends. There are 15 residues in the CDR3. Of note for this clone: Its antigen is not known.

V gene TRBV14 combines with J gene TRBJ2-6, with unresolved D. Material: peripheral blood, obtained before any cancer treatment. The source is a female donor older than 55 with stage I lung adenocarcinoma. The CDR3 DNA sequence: TGTGCCAGCAGCCAAGGGGCCTCTGGGGCCAACGTCCTGACTTTC. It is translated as CASSQGASGANVLTF. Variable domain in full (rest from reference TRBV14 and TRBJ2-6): EAGVTQFPSHSVIEKGQTVTLRCDPISGHDNLYWYRRVMGKEIKFLLHFVKESKQDESGMPNNRFLAERTGGTYSTLKVQPAELEDSGVYFCASSQGASGANVLTFGAGSRLTVL.